These T cell receptor beta chains were read from a single sample in a study of T cells in Graves' hyperthyroidism and ophthalmopathy. MiXCR, run by TCRdb on the multiplex PCR reads, gives a single entry per CDR3 protein. The sample includes more than 450,000 distinct CDR3 sequences, 15% to 20% of them seen just once. Sequenced material: blood. The receptors were sampled from a man aged 40-49 years with Graves' ophthalmopathy. CDR3s include the opening cysteine and the closing phenylalanine or tryptophan. D genes are given only for firm matches. Rows give clone size only sometimes, using once, few, many, or a class for an expanded clone.

CDR3nt: TGTGCCAGCAGCTTGGTTCAGGGGCAGCCCTACGAGCAGTACTTC
CDR3aa: CASSLVQGQPYEQYF
v_gene: TRBV5-5
j_gene: TRBJ2-7
abundance: few
d_gene: NA

CDR3nt: TGTGCCAGCAGCTTCACCGGGGGGCAATATGGCTACACCTTC
CDR3aa: CASSFTGGQYGYTF
v_gene: TRBV12-3/TRBV12-4
j_gene: TRBJ1-2
abundance: NA
d_gene: NA

CDR3nt: TGTGCCAGCAGCCTACCTACCGCGGAGCAGCCCCAGCATTTT
CDR3aa: CASSLPTAEQPQHF
v_gene: TRBV5-8
j_gene: TRBJ1-5
abundance: NA
d_gene: NA

CDR3nt: TGTGCCATCAGTGATGGGAGGGAAATGGGGTTGAACACTGAAGCTTTCTTT
CDR3aa: CAISDGREMGLNTEAFF
v_gene: TRBV10-3
j_gene: TRBJ1-1
abundance: NA
d_gene: NA

CDR3nt: TGTGCCAGCAATACGAGAGCAACTAATGAAAAACTGTTTTTT
CDR3aa: CASNTRATNEKLFF
v_gene: TRBV6-5
j_gene: TRBJ1-4
abundance: NA
d_gene: NA

CDR3nt: TGCAGTGCTAGAGTCAAGGAGTACTATGGCTACACCTTC
CDR3aa: CSARVKEYYGYTF
v_gene: TRBV20-1
j_gene: TRBJ1-2
abundance: many
d_gene: NA

CDR3nt: TGTGCCAGTAGTATCGTGGGGCGGGGAGAGCAGTACTTC
CDR3aa: CASSIVGRGEQYF
v_gene: TRBV19
j_gene: TRBJ2-7
abundance: few
d_gene: NA

CDR3nt: TGTGCCAGCGCCAAGACAGGGCCCTATGGCTACACCTTC
CDR3aa: CASAKTGPYGYTF
v_gene: TRBV3-1
j_gene: TRBJ1-2
abundance: many
d_gene: TRBD1

CDR3nt: TGCAGCGTTGTAGGCCGGGACAGATACAACAATGAGCAGTTCTTC
CDR3aa: CSVVGRDRYNNEQFF
v_gene: TRBV29-1
j_gene: TRBJ2-1
abundance: NA
d_gene: TRBD1

CDR3nt: TGTGCCAGCAGTTTAAAGGGACAGGGCTACGAGCAGTACTTC
CDR3aa: CASSLKGQGYEQYF
v_gene: TRBV27
j_gene: TRBJ2-7
abundance: few
d_gene: TRBD1